This passage covers 4 T cell receptor beta chains from one sample sequenced in a study of shared clonotypes between healthy human individuals. Here immunoSEQ multiplex PCR was the method, and the copy in TCRdb shows in-frame clones only, minus some. Counted here are about 2,500,000 clones, around nine tenths occurring once; the ten biggest clones make up around 0.14%. Sequenced material: naive CD4+ T cells sorted from blood. Described subset: CD45RA+ positively selected. Receptors originate from a young man in good health.

This clone came up a few times. The rearrangement joins TRBV6-5 to TRBJ1-1; unclear D gene. Per germline, CDR1 MNHEY and CDR2 SVGAGI. The V end lost 7 bases, the J end lost 3 bases, and 12 bases lay between the germline ends. The CDR3 length is 13 residues. The CDR3 sequence: CASTRGLDTEAFF. The CDR3 bases are TGTGCCAGCACCCGTGGTTTGGACACTGAAGCTTTCTTT.

The genes are TRBV4-1 and TRBJ1-2; D may be TRBD1 (5 bases). This CDR3 contains 14 residues. The V end lost 2 bases, the J end lost 6 bases, and 13 bases lay between the germline ends. Germline values: CDR1 MGHRA, CDR2 YSYEKL. The CDR3 spells CASSQPDRFDGYTF. DNA of the CDR3: TGCGCCAGCAGCCAACCAGACAGATTTGATGGCTACACCTTC.

In its sample, this clone was seen once. The CDR3: CASSLTQGRGNQPQHF. DNA for the CDR3: TGTGCCAGCAGCTTAACACAGGGACGTGGGAATCAGCCCCAGCATTTT. The chain couples TRBV7-8 to TRBJ1-5; the D gene is possibly TRBD1 (6 bases). Per the germline V gene, CDR1 is SGHVS and CDR2 is FQNEAQ. With 2 bases removed from V and 4 bases from J, the gap between germline ends came to 15 bases. The CDR3 is 16 residues long.

The chain uses TRBV15 and TRBJ2-2, with 8 bases that match TRBD1. The CDR3 is made up of 19 amino acids. V shed 1 base, J shed 0 bases, and the junction held 10 bases outside the gene matches. Germline V gene lookup returns CDR1 LNHNV and CDR2 YYDKDF (reference sequence). The CDR3 DNA reads TGTGCCACCAGCAGAGTGGGGACAGGAAGAAGCGCGAACACCGGGGAGCTGTTTTTT. Its protein is CATSRVGTGRSANTGELFF.